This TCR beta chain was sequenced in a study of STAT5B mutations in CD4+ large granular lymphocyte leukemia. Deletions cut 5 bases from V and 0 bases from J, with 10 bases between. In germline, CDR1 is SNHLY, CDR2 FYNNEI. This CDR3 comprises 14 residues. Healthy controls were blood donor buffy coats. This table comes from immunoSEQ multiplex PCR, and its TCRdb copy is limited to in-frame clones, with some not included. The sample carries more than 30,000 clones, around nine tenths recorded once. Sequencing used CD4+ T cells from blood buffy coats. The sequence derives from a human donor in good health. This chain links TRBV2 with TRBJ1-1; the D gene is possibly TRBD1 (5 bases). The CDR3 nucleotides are TGTGCCAGCAGTAAAGGGGTTGTGAACACTGAAGCTTTCTTT. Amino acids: CASSKGVVNTEAFF.